A selection of T cell receptor beta chains follows, all from one sample in a study of cytomegalovirus exposure and HLA in healthy donors. TCRdb keeps only in-frame clones here, not all; method: immunoSEQ multiplex PCR. The sample consists of about 130,000 clones, about 76% of them appearing once. The specimen sequenced was PBMCs. The receptors originated from a male donor in good health and CMV-seronegative. Each CDR3 is given with its conserved first and last residue. Fields, in order: V gene, clone size, D gene, J gene, CDR3 protein, CDR3 DNA. D genes are given only for firm matches. Size is stated for part of the rows, as once, few or many counts, or as a class when the clone is expanded.

v_gene: TRBV19
abundance: once
d_gene: TRBD1
j_gene: TRBJ2-7
CDR3aa: CASSTPRGQTYEQYF
CDR3nt: TGTGCCAGTAGTACCCCGAGGGGGCAAACGTACGAGCAGTACTTC

v_gene: TRBV19
abundance: .
d_gene: TRBD2
j_gene: TRBJ2-1
CDR3aa: CASSIRRERVNEQFF
CDR3nt: TGTGCCAGTAGTATCAGGCGGGAGAGGGTCAATGAGCAGTTCTTC

v_gene: TRBV13
abundance: few
d_gene: .
j_gene: TRBJ2-2
CDR3aa: CASGQSGELFF
CDR3nt: TGTGCCAGCGGGCAGTCTGGGGAGCTGTTTTTT

v_gene: TRBV18
abundance: .
d_gene: TRBD2
j_gene: TRBJ2-2
CDR3aa: CASSPGLANTGELFF
CDR3nt: TGTGCCAGCTCACCCGGACTAGCGAACACCGGGGAGCTGTTTTTT

v_gene: TRBV27
abundance: .
d_gene: .
j_gene: TRBJ2-6
CDR3aa: CASSLLGQTVSGANVLTF
CDR3nt: TGTGCCAGCAGTTTGCTAGGACAGACCGTCTCTGGGGCCAACGTCCTGACTTTC

v_gene: TRBV9
abundance: .
d_gene: TRBD1
j_gene: TRBJ2-1
CDR3aa: CASSVNPGGNEQFF
CDR3nt: TGTGCCAGCAGCGTAAACCCAGGGGGTAATGAGCAGTTCTTC

v_gene: TRBV6-1
abundance: few
d_gene: .
j_gene: TRBJ1-2
CDR3aa: CASGPTGMANYGYTF
CDR3nt: TGTGCCAGCGGCCCCACAGGGATGGCCAACTATGGCTACACCTTC

v_gene: TRBV5-1
abundance: .
d_gene: TRBD2
j_gene: TRBJ2-3
CDR3aa: CASSLPGLAGGGDTQYF
CDR3nt: TGCGCCAGCAGCCTACCGGGACTAGCGGGAGGGGGAGATACGCAGTATTTT

v_gene: TRBV5-1
abundance: .
d_gene: TRBD2
j_gene: TRBJ2-2
CDR3aa: CASSWGLADTGELFF
CDR3nt: TGCGCCAGCAGCTGGGGACTAGCGGACACCGGGGAGCTGTTTTTT

v_gene: TRBV28
abundance: .
d_gene: .
j_gene: TRBJ2-5
CDR3aa: CASSRPRSGIETQYF
CDR3nt: TGTGCCAGCAGCAGACCCCGGAGCGGCATTGAGACCCAGTACTTC

v_gene: TRBV7-6
abundance: .
d_gene: .
j_gene: TRBJ2-7
CDR3aa: CASSVQGNSYEQYF
CDR3nt: TGTGCCAGCAGCGTACAGGGTAACTCCTACGAGCAGTACTTC

v_gene: TRBV4-1
abundance: .
d_gene: .
j_gene: TRBJ2-1
CDR3aa: CASSPSFSYNEQFF
CDR3nt: TGCGCCAGCAGCCCGTCCTTCTCCTACAATGAGCAGTTCTTC

v_gene: TRBV10-3
abundance: once
d_gene: .
j_gene: TRBJ2-7
CDR3aa: CATSRVTNEQYF
CDR3nt: TGTGCCACCAGCAGGGTAACCAACGAGCAGTACTTC

v_gene: TRBV7-6
abundance: few
d_gene: .
j_gene: TRBJ1-1
CDR3aa: CASSFIFGGTVNTEAFF
CDR3nt: TGTGCCAGCAGCTTTATATTCGGCGGGACGGTGAACACTGAAGCTTTCTTT

v_gene: TRBV6-5
abundance: .
d_gene: .
j_gene: TRBJ2-5
CDR3aa: CASSYPGQETQYF
CDR3nt: TGTGCCAGCAGTTACCCAGGGCAAGAGACCCAGTACTTC

v_gene: TRBV10-1
abundance: .
d_gene: TRBD2
j_gene: TRBJ2-1
CDR3aa: CASSESGLAGYNEQFF
CDR3nt: TGCGCCAGCAGTGAGTCCGGACTAGCGGGCTACAATGAGCAGTTCTTC

v_gene: TRBV5-4
abundance: .
d_gene: TRBD1
j_gene: TRBJ1-1
CDR3aa: CASSPTGGSNTEAFF
CDR3nt: TGTGCCAGCAGCCCGACAGGGGGCTCGAACACTGAAGCTTTCTTT

v_gene: TRBV11-2
abundance: few
d_gene: .
j_gene: TRBJ1-1
CDR3aa: CASSPAWAANTEAFF
CDR3nt: TGTGCCAGCAGCCCGGCCTGGGCAGCGAACACTGAAGCTTTCTTT

v_gene: TRBV25-1
abundance: .
d_gene: TRBD1
j_gene: TRBJ2-7
CDR3aa: CASSERDSDYLEQYF
CDR3nt: TGTGCCAGCAGTGAACGGGACAGTGACTATCTCGAGCAGTACTTC

v_gene: TRBV11-2
abundance: .
d_gene: .
j_gene: TRBJ1-1
CDR3aa: CASSLTAGWEVHTEAFF
CDR3nt: TGTGCCAGCAGCTTAACGGCAGGTTGGGAGGTCCACACTGAAGCTTTCTTT

v_gene: TRBV2
abundance: .
d_gene: TRBD1
j_gene: TRBJ1-2
CDR3aa: CASSEGGTGGYGYTF
CDR3nt: TGTGCCAGCAGTGAAGGCGGGACAGGAGGTTATGGCTACACCTTC

v_gene: TRBV12-5
abundance: few
d_gene: .
j_gene: TRBJ2-1
CDR3aa: CASGLVDNYNEQFF
CDR3nt: TGTGCTAGTGGTTTGGTTGACAATTACAATGAGCAGTTCTTC

v_gene: TRBV15
abundance: once
d_gene: TRBD2
j_gene: TRBJ2-3
CDR3aa: CATSRDGGSGRTDTQYF
CDR3nt: TGTGCCACCAGCAGAGATGGTGGGAGCGGGAGGACAGATACGCAGTATTTT

v_gene: TRBV5-8
abundance: .
d_gene: TRBD1
j_gene: TRBJ2-5
CDR3aa: CASSKGTGRQETQYF
CDR3nt: TGTGCCAGCAGCAAAGGGACAGGGCGGCAAGAGACCCAGTACTTC

v_gene: TRBV7-6
abundance: .
d_gene: TRBD1
j_gene: TRBJ1-6
CDR3aa: CASSFADRDSPLHF
CDR3nt: TGTGCCAGCAGCTTTGCGGACAGGGATTCACCCCTCCACTTT

v_gene: TRBV4-1
abundance: .
d_gene: .
j_gene: TRBJ1-6
CDR3aa: CASSPRQDSSYNSPLHF
CDR3nt: TGCGCCAGCAGCCCCCGACAGGATAGCTCCTATAATTCACCCCTCCACTTT

v_gene: TRBV20-1
abundance: .
d_gene: TRBD2
j_gene: TRBJ2-7
CDR3aa: CSADLAGEQYF
CDR3nt: TGCAGTGCCGACTTAGCGGGCGAGCAGTACTTC

v_gene: TRBV5-1
abundance: .
d_gene: .
j_gene: TRBJ2-4
CDR3aa: CASSFEGKNSQYF
CDR3nt: TGCGCCAGCAGCTTCGAGGGCAAAAACAGTCAGTACTTC

v_gene: TRBV5-4
abundance: .
d_gene: TRBD2
j_gene: TRBJ2-7
CDR3aa: CASSYLAGGGSYEQYF
CDR3nt: TGTGCCAGCAGCTACCTAGCGGGGGGGGGCTCCTACGAGCAGTACTTC

v_gene: TRBV19
abundance: .
d_gene: .
j_gene: TRBJ2-1
CDR3aa: CASSTRSGLHHNEQFF
CDR3nt: TGTGCCAGTAGTACCCGCTCCGGTTTGCACCACAATGAGCAGTTCTTC

v_gene: TRBV29-1
abundance: .
d_gene: TRBD2
j_gene: TRBJ2-7
CDR3aa: CSVTPGTSGDEQYF
CDR3nt: TGCAGCGTGACCCCCGGGACTAGCGGAGACGAGCAGTACTTC

v_gene: TRBV18
abundance: few
d_gene: .
j_gene: TRBJ1-2
CDR3aa: CASSPTGPITIGYTF
CDR3nt: TGTGCCAGCTCACCAACAGGACCCATAACTATCGGCTACACCTTC

v_gene: TRBV27
abundance: .
d_gene: TRBD1
j_gene: TRBJ1-2
CDR3aa: CASSSQGARANYGYTF
CDR3nt: TGTGCCAGCAGTTCACAGGGGGCGCGAGCTAACTATGGCTACACCTTC

v_gene: TRBV6-1
abundance: .
d_gene: TRBD1
j_gene: TRBJ1-1
CDR3aa: CASSDRGWNTEAFF
CDR3nt: TGTGCCAGCAGTGACAGGGGGTGGAACACTGAAGCTTTCTTT

v_gene: TRBV6-5
abundance: .
d_gene: .
j_gene: TRBJ2-2
CDR3aa: CASSPLAGELFF
CDR3nt: TGTGCCAGCAGCCCCCTTGCCGGGGAGCTGTTTTTT

v_gene: TRBV4-1
abundance: once
d_gene: .
j_gene: TRBJ1-4
CDR3aa: CASSLYENEKLFF
CDR3nt: TGCGCCAGCAGCCTATATGAGAATGAAAAACTGTTTTTT

v_gene: TRBV9
abundance: .
d_gene: .
j_gene: TRBJ1-1
CDR3aa: CASSVGLGYGDMNTEAFF
CDR3nt: TGTGCCAGCAGCGTAGGTCTGGGATACGGGGACATGAACACTGAAGCTTTCTTT

v_gene: TRBV5-1
abundance: .
d_gene: .
j_gene: TRBJ2-2
CDR3aa: CASSPLTVNTGELFF
CDR3nt: TGCGCCAGCAGTCCCCTGACAGTGAACACCGGGGAGCTGTTTTTT

v_gene: TRBV7-9
abundance: .
d_gene: .
j_gene: TRBJ2-7
CDR3aa: CASSAGQLSYEQYF
CDR3nt: TGTGCCAGCAGTGCCGGACAGTTAAGCTACGAGCAGTACTTC

v_gene: TRBV12-5
abundance: .
d_gene: .
j_gene: TRBJ1-2
CDR3aa: CASGPPGVSGYTF
CDR3nt: TGTGCTAGTGGTCCCCCGGGGGTGAGTGGCTACACCTTC

v_gene: TRBV27
abundance: .
d_gene: TRBD1
j_gene: TRBJ1-2
CDR3aa: CASRMGQPAYGYTF
CDR3nt: TGTGCCAGCAGAATGGGACAGCCCGCCTATGGCTACACCTTC

v_gene: TRBV7-9
abundance: .
d_gene: .
j_gene: TRBJ1-2
CDR3aa: CASSLRGQHGGYTF
CDR3nt: TGTGCCAGCAGCTTACGCGGACAGCACGGTGGCTACACCTTC

v_gene: TRBV9
abundance: .
d_gene: .
j_gene: TRBJ1-1
CDR3aa: CASSVRGNTNTEAFF
CDR3nt: TGTGCCAGCAGCGTAAGAGGCAACACGAACACTGAAGCTTTCTTT

v_gene: TRBV18
abundance: .
d_gene: TRBD1
j_gene: TRBJ1-1
CDR3aa: CASSPADRAANTEAFF
CDR3nt: TGTGCCAGCTCACCAGCGGACAGGGCCGCGAACACTGAAGCTTTCTTT

v_gene: TRBV5-4
abundance: .
d_gene: TRBD2
j_gene: TRBJ2-1
CDR3aa: CASSPGGSGGYNEQFF
CDR3nt: TGTGCCAGCAGCCCGGGAGGTAGCGGGGGGTACAATGAGCAGTTCTTC

v_gene: TRBV19
abundance: .
d_gene: TRBD1
j_gene: TRBJ2-1
CDR3aa: CASSGTGGVVLVF
CDR3nt: TGTGCCAGTAGTGGGACAGGGGGCGTTGTCTTGGTCTTC

v_gene: TRBV5-1
abundance: few
d_gene: .
j_gene: TRBJ2-3
CDR3aa: CASSLGGGTDTQYF
CDR3nt: TGCGCCAGCAGCTTGGGGGGGGGCACAGATACGCAGTATTTT

v_gene: TRBV6-4
abundance: .
d_gene: .
j_gene: TRBJ2-3
CDR3aa: CASSTGFTDTQYF
CDR3nt: TGTGCCAGCAGTACAGGGTTCACAGATACGCAGTATTTT

v_gene: TRBV6-1
abundance: .
d_gene: .
j_gene: TRBJ2-7
CDR3aa: CASSEGTGEPYEQYF
CDR3nt: TGTGCCAGCAGTGAAGGAACGGGAGAGCCATACGAGCAGTACTTC

v_gene: TRBV5-1
abundance: .
d_gene: TRBD1
j_gene: TRBJ2-7
CDR3aa: CASTTGTGTYEQYF
CDR3nt: TGCGCCAGCACCACCGGGACAGGGACTTACGAGCAGTACTTC

v_gene: TRBV11-1
abundance: .
d_gene: TRBD1
j_gene: TRBJ2-3
CDR3aa: CASSLEGQGAHTDTQYF
CDR3nt: TGTGCCAGCAGCTTAGAAGGACAGGGGGCGCATACAGATACGCAGTATTTT

v_gene: TRBV6-5
abundance: .
d_gene: .
j_gene: TRBJ2-3
CDR3aa: CASSYPGTDTQYF
CDR3nt: TGTGCCAGCAGTTACCCTGGCACAGATACGCAGTATTTT

v_gene: TRBV7-8
abundance: once
d_gene: TRBD2
j_gene: TRBJ2-1
CDR3aa: CASSLGRGGAGEQFF
CDR3nt: TGTGCCAGCAGCTTAGGTCGCGGGGGGGCCGGTGAGCAGTTCTTC

v_gene: TRBV11-2
abundance: .
d_gene: .
j_gene: TRBJ2-3
CDR3aa: CASSFQKGYRTDTQYF
CDR3nt: TGTGCCAGCAGCTTCCAAAAGGGGTACAGGACAGATACGCAGTATTTT

v_gene: TRBV10-3
abundance: .
d_gene: TRBD1
j_gene: TRBJ1-5
CDR3aa: CAISAPGQRVQPQHF
CDR3nt: TGTGCCATCAGTGCGCCGGGACAGCGGGTTCAGCCCCAGCATTTT

v_gene: TRBV7-9
abundance: .
d_gene: TRBD1
j_gene: TRBJ1-1
CDR3aa: CASSPMGQGWYTEAFF
CDR3nt: TGTGCCAGCAGCCCGATGGGACAGGGGTGGTACACTGAAGCTTTCTTT

v_gene: TRBV6-1
abundance: .
d_gene: TRBD2
j_gene: TRBJ2-1
CDR3aa: CAIPTSGYYNEQFF
CDR3nt: TGTGCCATCCCGACTAGCGGGTACTACAATGAGCAGTTCTTC